Listed below are T cell receptor beta chains from one sample, sequenced in a study of blood T cell repertoires in COVID-19. Using immunoSEQ multiplex PCR, the repertoire was profiled, and TCRdb retains in-frame clones only, with some absent. The data hold nearly 200,000 clones, with approximately 84% observed a single time. Sequenced material: peripheral blood. The receptors shown here come from a woman in her 70s with active or convalescent COVID-19. Both conserved end residues are trimmed from each CDR3. Fields, in order: V gene, J gene, CDR3 protein.

TRBV7-2	TRBJ1-1	ASSLATAWNTEAF
TRBV30	TRBJ1-6	AWSVDIRLNNSPLH
TRBV28	TRBJ2-3	ASSPALAGSTDTQY
TRBV7-9	TRBJ1-2	ASSRQGAQYAYGYT
TRBV6-1	TRBJ2-2	ASSEQGRGTGELF
TRBV11-2	TRBJ2-1	ASSSQGYNEQF
TRBV27	TRBJ2-1	ASSQLAGNNEQF
TRBV9	TRBJ1-5	ASSHRGDQPQH
TRBV5-1	TRBJ2-1	ASSVPVSSYNEQF
TRBV7-9	TRBJ2-7	ASSLGQGTYEQY
TRBV3-1/TRBV3-2	TRBJ1-2	ASSLWAKRHYGYT
TRBV3-1/TRBV3-2	TRBJ2-7	ASSLSGRDPYEQY
TRBV5-1	TRBJ2-3	ASSVPGQGAGVY
TRBV4-1	TRBJ2-1	ASSQVPGLANNEQF
TRBV5-1	TRBJ2-5	ASSLGQGAILRETQY
TRBV3-1/TRBV3-2	TRBJ1-5	ASSESDSGYGNQPQH
TRBV5-4	TRBJ1-2	ASSNDRDRANYGYT
TRBV28	TRBJ2-1	ASSFQGGSSYNEQF
TRBV5-1	TRBJ2-1	ASSLVGQGAREQF
TRBV9	TRBJ2-2	ASNRENTGELF
TRBV3-1/TRBV3-2	TRBJ2-3	ASSQRTALDTQY
TRBV6-5	TRBJ1-1	ASGQPTNTEAF
TRBV5-1	TRBJ2-7	ASSFTSGPYEQY
TRBV6-5	TRBJ2-1	ASSAGLAGAREQF
TRBV15	TRBJ2-1	ATSRERKREFNEQF
TRBV9	TRBJ2-1	ASSVLAGGDNEQF
TRBV9	TRBJ2-5	ASSASGRGETQY
TRBV11-2	TRBJ2-7	ASSLKGGQSSYEQY
TRBV2	TRBJ1-4	ASSEWQFKNEKLF